Below, one T cell receptor beta chain is given with its context. Its antigen is still unknown. Per-nucleotide qualities are absent, and no much larger clonotype sits a single base away. The CD4+ T-LGLL patients were recruited through hematology units in Padova (Italy), Helsinki (Finland) and Shinshu (Japan). Depending on what sample material was available, patient samples were either unselected PBMC or bead-purified CD4+, CD4+CD8+, CD57+ or CD56+ fractions. The TCRbeta data from patients were combined with somatic STAT5B mutation profiles that came from deep amplicon sequencing of the same DNA. All TCR-sequenced material derived from peripheral blood: patient blood samples and healthy donor buffy coats. Ficoll-Hypaque gradient centrifugation was used to isolate peripheral blood mononuclear cells. Genomic DNA was extracted using the Gentra Puregene Cell and Tissue kit, and a Qubit 2.0 fluorometer was used to quantify it.

This sample is drawn from a study of STAT5B mutations in CD4+ large granular lymphocyte leukemia (dated by TCRdb to between 2022 and 2023). Regarding the complete study: When cryopreserved patient cells were available, CD8+ cells were removed first, and anti-CD4 microbeads were then used for selection. TCRbeta repertoires of CD4+ T-cell large granular lymphocyte leukemia patients were compared with those of healthy blood donors. Flow cytometry on FACSCanto II or FACSVerse confirmed that purified fractions exceeded 95% purity among lymphocytes.

Study-wide conclusions, independent of this receptor: Compared with healthy CD4+ repertoires, CD4-sorted patient repertoires appeared more clonal, and this difference remained even after the putative leukemic clones were removed. TRBV06-family usage was enriched among the top patient clones (8/27) compared with healthy controls (2/35). Patient cell sources varied, and just 5 to 7 CD4-sorted patient samples were included in the clonality comparison against healthy controls. Data were not HLA-matched; higher clonality in CD4+ versus CD8+ T-LGLL could reflect the relatively small sample size. Main leukemic clonotypes were private to each patient, although under 30% appeared at low frequency in other patients' non-leukemic repertoires.

TCRbeta rearrangements were sequenced from genomic DNA using the immunoSEQ assay at survey resolution. The paper's data handling went like this. Clonotypes making up more than 5% of the repertoire were considered putative leukemic clones, giving a few dozen such clones in around 25 patients. In the TCR sequencing data, the lowest productive clonotype frequency that could be detected was 2.59 x 10-5. Only productive TCRbeta rearrangements, meaning sequences that were complete and in-frame, were kept for the analyses. Simpson clonality, calculated in the immunoSEQ Analyzer version 3.0, was used as the measure of sample clonality. Clones were grouped by frequency into very rare, small, medium, large (1-20%) or hyperexpanded (>20%) categories. Generation probabilities were estimated with OLGA 1.2.3, V-gene circos plots were generated with VDJtools, specificities were searched for in VDJdb, and CDR3 motifs were identified with GLIPH. TCRdb took this table from immuneACCESS and kept in-frame rearrangements with V and J called. Such tables lack part of the clones; where checked against another copy, unresolved V genes explain under half of the gap, and the rest is unexplained. V, J and clone size were drawn from that table, and D and trimming were deduced from the DNA. The sample table shows roughly 1,400 clones, and around 77% are seen once. 77% of the sample comes from the top ten.

The CDR3 goes from the cysteine to the phenylalanine over 14 residues. Just the 42-base CDR3 DNA is kept, in frame starting at base 1. V drops 7 bases and J drops 5 bases, leaving 14 bases in between. According to the germline V gene (reference sequence), CDR1 reads LNHDA and CDR2 reads SQIVND. The chain is made from TRBV19 and TRBJ1-4, with the D gene too uncertain to name. Source material: PBMCs. This receptor was taken from a man between 65 and 85 years old with CD4+ T-cell large granular lymphocyte leukemia. The nucleotides read TGTGCCAGTACGGACCCCGGGATAAATGAAAAACTGTTTTTT. This codes for CASTDPGINEKLFF.